Sequencing of this T cell receptor beta chain was carried out in a study of T-cell memory formation after mild COVID-19 (dated by TCRdb to about 2021). In the study overall: TCR sequence clusters from the two donors were found to be largely donor specific. In a couple of donors, T-cell clones that expanded and contracted after mild COVID-19 were tracked by sequencing TCRalpha and TCRbeta repertoires over time. Two young, previously healthy adult volunteers made up the cohort, one male and one female.

Trimming costs V 1 base and J 0 bases, and their ends lie 9 bases apart. The CDR3, cysteine through phenylalanine, is 15 amino acids long. Only the CDR3 part of the read is kept: 45 bases, read in frame from the first base. Looking up the germline V gene yields CDR1 SGHAT and CDR2 FQNNGV. The listed sequencing device is Illumina NovaSeq 6000. TCRalpha and TCRbeta cDNA libraries were built by 5'RACE with constant-segment primers, adding sample barcodes and unique molecular identifiers. RNA was extracted from every sample with Trizol reagent. Library amplification was performed in two PCR steps, and a second sample barcode and Illumina TruSeq adapters were introduced in the second step. Libraries were sequenced on an Illumina NovaSeq with 2 x 150 bp paired-end reads. Turning to the authors' computational methods: With migec v1.2.7, reads were demultiplexed and then collapsed into UMI-guided consensus sequences. With mixcr v2.1.11, UMI consensuses were aligned to TRA and TRB V and J templates and assembled into clonotypes. A clonotype was counted as expanded or contracted only when both edgeR and NoisET called the clonotype significant, with the noise models trained on biological replicates. For edgeR calls, a false discovery rate-adjusted p below 0.01 and a log2 fold-change threshold of 1 were applied. PCA with hierarchical clustering of max-normalized trajectories of the 1000 most abundant clonotypes was used as exploratory dynamics analysis. Each responding clone was given a CD4 or CD8 phenotype based on the CD4+ and CD8+ repertoires, which had been sequenced separately. TCRdb redid the processing of the public reads, applying fastp at Q25 and MiXCR, and retained in-frame beta chains. Rows with one shared CDR3 protein collapse into an entry with the most common genes and DNA. The V and J calls, along with clone size, are taken from TCRdb and not from the paper's own processing. The sample table lists around 450,000 distinct CDR3 sequences, around 18% of them with a count of one. The ten largest clones add up to roughly 8% of the sample.

Points the paper makes about the study in general: Whether the second-wave clones peaking on day 37 were SARS-CoV-2 specific was not confirmed. Only two mild cases were covered by the study, and larger cohorts that include severe cases with pre-infection samples were considered necessary. Contracting CD4+ clones appeared mostly in the CM and EM memory subsets, whereas CD8+ clones were enriched in EMRA. From day 15 to 85, contracting clones showed balanced CD4/CD8 phenotypes, whereas a second wave of clones that expanded from day 15 to 37 leaned towards CD4+. Some responding clones were detected in pre-infection memory, which suggested that pre-existing cross-reactive memory T cells had joined the SARS-CoV-2 response.

Concerning this clonotype itself: It lacks a known antigen. There are no base qualities to consult, and no much larger clone falls within one base.

Ficoll-Paque density gradient centrifugation was used to isolate PBMCs. Sample: PBMCs or a T cell subset sorted from them (not recorded which). The sequence links TRBV11-2 to TRBJ1-1; no D gene is confidently identified. The receptor was derived from an adult woman who had mild COVID-19 (a few samples of this study predate the infection). The sample titles of this study are shuffled in the database, so cell type and time point are left out; the donor was told from shared clones. The CDR3 is CASSLVAGMNTEAFF. The sequenced DNA: TGTGCCAGCAGCTTAGTCGCAGGTATGAACACTGAAGCTTTCTTT.